This is a list of T cell receptor beta chains from one sample in a study of T cell changes during pregnancy in multiple sclerosis. The method was immunoSEQ multiplex PCR; TCRdb's version includes in-frame clones alone and lacks a portion of them. The sample yields some 60,000 clones, 91% seen once. The specimen was peripheral blood, collected before pregnancy. These receptors came from a female donor with multiple sclerosis, enrolled in a pregnancy study. Each CDR3 is given with its conserved first and last residue. A D gene is named only where the DNA matches it firmly. Clone sizes are given selectively: once, few, many, or a class where the clone is expanded.

j_call d_call cdr3_length clone_size v_call cdr3_nt cdr3_aa
TRBJ1-1 TRBD1 15 NA TRBV4-3 TGCGCCAGCAGCCACATAACAGGGGGCAACACTGAAGCTTTCTTT CASSHITGGNTEAFF
TRBJ2-1 NA 17 NA TRBV7-9 TGTGCCAGCAGCTTTGAGGGGGGGCGGGGCTCCTACAATGAGCAGTTCTTC CASSFEGGRGSYNEQFF
TRBJ1-5 TRBD1 15 NA TRBV9 TGTGCCAGCAGCGTAGACGAGGGGGCAAATCAGCCCCAGCATTTT CASSVDEGANQPQHF
TRBJ2-1 NA 15 NA TRBV12-5 TGTGCTAGTGGTTTGGTACTGCTAGCGACCGGTGAGCAGTTCTTC CASGLVLLATGEQFF
TRBJ1-1 TRBD1 16 NA TRBV6-5 TGTGCCAGCAGTTACTCGTCGCGAACAGGGGGGACTGAAGCTTTCTTT CASSYSSRTGGTEAFF
TRBJ1-5 NA 13 NA TRBV30 TGTGCCTGGGAAACAGATAGCAATCAGCCCCAGCATTTT CAWETDSNQPQHF
TRBJ2-1 NA 13 NA TRBV6-5 TGTGCCAGCAGTTATCCGACTTGGAATGAGCAGTTCTTC CASSYPTWNEQFF
TRBJ2-5 NA 14 NA TRBV6-6 TGTGCCAGCAGTTACCCTGGCTCGGGGGAGACCCAGTACTTC CASSYPGSGETQYF
TRBJ2-3 TRBD2 14 NA TRBV6-4 TGTGCCAGCAGCCCTGGACTAGCTACAGATACGCAGTATTTT CASSPGLATDTQYF
TRBJ2-7 NA 13 NA TRBV18 TGTGCCAGCTCCTCCCGGGGAGGCTACGAGCAGTACTTC CASSSRGGYEQYF
TRBJ1-1 NA 15 NA TRBV25-1 TGTGCCAGCTCCCTTCGGGAATTTGGGGACACTGAAGCTTTCTTT CASSLREFGDTEAFF
TRBJ1-2 TRBD1 14 NA TRBV5-4 TGTGCCAGCAGCTTACGGGACAGGGAGGGTGGCTACACCTTC CASSLRDREGGYTF
TRBJ2-7 NA 14 NA TRBV19 TGTGCCAGTAGTATTGGGGGCAGCTCCTACGAGCAGTACTTC CASSIGGSSYEQYF
TRBJ1-4 NA 17 NA TRBV4-3 TGCGCCAGCAGCCAAGATGGGGCAGGAACCCAGAATGAAAAACTGTTTTTT CASSQDGAGTQNEKLFF
TRBJ1-4 TRBD1 18 NA TRBV10-3 TGTGCCATCAGTCCAACTTACAAACAGGGGGCCACTAATGAAAAACTGTTTTTT CAISPTYKQGATNEKLFF
TRBJ1-2 TRBD1 15 NA TRBV4-1 TGCGCCAGCAGAGGACCCGGGACAGACACCTATGGCTACACCTTC CASRGPGTDTYGYTF
TRBJ1-2 NA 14 few TRBV11-2 TGTGCCAGCAGCTTAGATCCCCTGCCTACAACTAGCACCTTC CASSLDPLPTTSTF
TRBJ2-3 TRBD2 16 NA TRBV9 TGTGCCAGCAGTCTCCCCACTAGCGGGGGGGCAGATACGCAGTATTTT CASSLPTSGGADTQYF
TRBJ2-7 NA 15 NA TRBV4-3 TGCGCCAGCAGCTCCGGAAGGAGCGGAGCCTACGAGCAGTACTTC CASSSGRSGAYEQYF
TRBJ2-2 TRBD1 15 NA TRBV7-9 TGTGCCAGCAGCTTAGGACAGGGGAAAACCGGGGAGCTGTTTTTT CASSLGQGKTGELFF
TRBJ2-5 TRBD2 15 NA TRBV29-1 TGCAGCGTTGAAGAGGTAACTAGCGGGGCGGAGACCCAGTACTTC CSVEEVTSGAETQYF
TRBJ2-7 NA 15 NA TRBV6-5 TGTGCCAGCAGTTACTCAACTCCTAAGTCGCACGAGCAGTACTTC CASSYSTPKSHEQYF
TRBJ1-2 NA 11 NA TRBV20-1 TGCAGTGCTGCGCAGGGAAATGGCTACACCTTC CSAAQGNGYTF
TRBJ1-2 NA 14 NA TRBV7-8 TGTGCCAGCAGCTTAGTTGGGACATCGGGCGGCTACACCTTC CASSLVGTSGGYTF
TRBJ1-3 NA 15 NA TRBV7-2 TGTGCCAGCAGCTTACTCCAGTTCTCTGGAAACACCATATATTTT CASSLLQFSGNTIYF
TRBJ1-5 NA 13 NA TRBV7-2 TGTGCCAGCAGCTTAGACAGGGCCCAGCCCCAGCATTTT CASSLDRAQPQHF
TRBJ2-2 NA 15 once TRBV9 TGTGCCAGCAGCGTAATGACGGGTTACACCGGGGAGCTGTTTTTT CASSVMTGYTGELFF
TRBJ1-4 NA 14 once TRBV30 TGTGCCTGGACAGGGTATAAGACTAATGAAAAACTGTTTTTT CAWTGYKTNEKLFF
TRBJ2-1 TRBD2 14 once TRBV15 TGTGCCACCAGCAGAGATGGGACTAGCAATGAGCAGTTCTTC CATSRDGTSNEQFF
TRBJ1-4 NA 14 NA TRBV5-6 TGTGCCAGCAGCCAGGAACTTGCTAATGAAAAACTGTTTTTT CASSQELANEKLFF
TRBJ2-5 TRBD1 15 once TRBV29-1 TGCAGCGTGCGGACAGGGGGCGCTGGAAAGGAGACCCAGTACTTC CSVRTGGAGKETQYF
TRBJ2-6 TRBD1 17 NA TRBV4-2 TGTGCCAGCAGCCGGGGGGACAGGGGCACAGGGGCCAACGTCCTGACTTTC CASSRGDRGTGANVLTF
TRBJ2-1 TRBD2 16 NA TRBV30 TGTGCCTGGATCTTCCGCGGGGGGAAACCCTACAATGAGCAGTTCTTC CAWIFRGGKPYNEQFF
TRBJ1-2 NA 13 NA TRBV6-6 TGTGCCAGCATCCCCGGTGGGGGCTGGGGCTACACCTTC CASIPGGGWGYTF
TRBJ1-1 NA 11 NA TRBV5-4 TGTGCCAGCAGCCGGGGAACTGAAGCTTTCTTT CASSRGTEAFF
TRBJ2-1 TRBD1 13 NA TRBV7-2 TGTGCCAGCAGCTTGACAGGGGGCAATGAGCAGTTCTTC CASSLTGGNEQFF
TRBJ2-1 TRBD2 14 once TRBV30 TGTGCCTGGATGGGAAGCGGGGGGGCCCTAGGGCAGTTCTTC CAWMGSGGALGQFF
TRBJ1-1 NA 14 NA TRBV4-2 TGTGCCAGCAGCCAAGATGGGCAGCAAGGTGAAGCTTTCTTT CASSQDGQQGEAFF
TRBJ2-7 NA 12 NA TRBV6-1 TGTGCCAGCAGTGAATTCACTCACGAGCAGTACTTC CASSEFTHEQYF
TRBJ2-6 NA 16 NA TRBV19 TGTGTCAGTGGGGGCCTGGGGTCGGCTGGGGCCAACGTCCTGACTTTC CVSGGLGSAGANVLTF
TRBJ2-1 NA 13 NA TRBV5-6 TGTGCCAGCAGCTTGGCCAGCTACAATGAGCAGTTCTTC CASSLASYNEQFF
TRBJ2-1 NA 16 NA TRBV4-3 TGCGCCAGCAGCCAAGACATGGCGGGGGCCCCTAATGAGCAGTTCTTC CASSQDMAGAPNEQFF
TRBJ2-5 TRBD2 17 NA TRBV9 TGTGCCAGCAGCGTAGAGTCAGCGGGGGGCCTTCCTGAGACCCAGTACTTC CASSVESAGGLPETQYF
TRBJ2-2 TRBD2 16 NA TRBV2 TGTGCCAGCAGTGTGGTACGGGGGGGACTCTGGAGGGAGCTGTTTTTT CASSVVRGGLWRELFF
TRBJ1-2 TRBD1 18 NA TRBV11-2 TGTGCCAGCAGCTTAGTAATAGGACAGGGGTATTCTAGCTATGGCTACACCTTC CASSLVIGQGYSSYGYTF
TRBJ1-3 NA 16 once TRBV5-8 TGTGCCAGCAGCAATTGGGGGGGCGGCTCAGGAAACACCATATATTTT CASSNWGGGSGNTIYF
TRBJ2-2 TRBD1 14 NA TRBV4-1 TGCGCCAGCAAACAGGGGGCCGTGACCGGGGAGCTGTTTTTT CASKQGAVTGELFF
TRBJ1-2 NA 11 NA TRBV19 TGTGCCAGTAGATGGGGCAGCGGCTACACCTTC CASRWGSGYTF
TRBJ2-7 NA 15 NA TRBV5-1 TGCGCCAGCAGCTTGGCCGGGGACATGAGGTACGAGCAGTACTTC CASSLAGDMRYEQYF
TRBJ2-1 NA 15 NA TRBV18 TGTGCCAGCTCAAGGTTGACGACAGGTTACAATGAGCAGTTCTTC CASSRLTTGYNEQFF
TRBJ2-7 NA 10 NA TRBV6-5 TGTGCCAGCAGTCGCTACGAGCAGTACTTC CASSRYEQYF
TRBJ2-3 NA 13 NA TRBV7-2 TGTGCCAGCAGCTTAGAAAGGGAGGATACGCAGTATTTT CASSLEREDTQYF
TRBJ1-5 TRBD1 13 once TRBV18 TGTGCCAGCGGACAGGGGGTAAATCAGCCCCAGCATTTT CASGQGVNQPQHF
TRBJ1-5 TRBD1 16 NA TRBV5-6 TGTGCCAGCAGCTTGTGGAAGGGGGCCGGCAATCAGCCCCAGCATTTT CASSLWKGAGNQPQHF
TRBJ1-2 NA 12 NA TRBV5-1 TGCGCCAGCAGCTCGGAGGGCTATGGCTACACCTTC CASSSEGYGYTF
TRBJ2-7 TRBD2 15 NA TRBV7-2 TGTGCCAGCAGCCTGAGGGCGGGGGGGCCTCGAGAGCAGTACTTC CASSLRAGGPREQYF
TRBJ1-4 TRBD1 15 NA TRBV9 TGTGCCAGCAGCCCGGTCGGGACAGCAGATGAAAAACTGTTTTTT CASSPVGTADEKLFF
TRBJ2-3 NA 12 NA TRBV7-2 TGTGCCAGCAGCCGCGTTCGTGATACGCAGTATTTT CASSRVRDTQYF
TRBJ1-4 TRBD1 14 NA TRBV6-5 TGTGCCAGCAGGCGGACAGGGGGGGATGAAAAACTGTTTTTT CASRRTGGDEKLFF
TRBJ2-7 NA 17 NA TRBV19 TGTGCCAGTAGTCCCAGGAGGGGAGTACCCGCCTCCAACGAGCAGTACTTC CASSPRRGVPASNEQYF